The entry below gives a single TCR beta chain sequence along with its context. The antigen this receptor binds is unknown. No much larger clone is present one base from it, and per-base qualities are unavailable. These data originate in a study of a mutant IDH1 vaccine in newly diagnosed glioma (dated by TCRdb to the early 2020s). For context, the study as a whole: Vaccination began 4-6 weeks after radiotherapy alone, or alongside temozolomide cycles in the chemotherapy-containing groups. Of the 30 or so patients who were treated, around 62% were male and approximately 40% were female, and the mean age was around 40 years. Prior to enrollment, standard therapy consisting of radiotherapy alone, temozolomide alone, or radiochemotherapy with temozolomide had been administered to patients, with the combination being received by most patients. Visit V12 was the week-35 safety follow-up and visit V13 was the week-47 end of study. Peripheral blood was drawn at six visits: V03 (baseline), V05, V07, V10, V12 and V13. Longitudinal TCRB deep sequencing was performed for roughly 27 treated patients wherever samples were available for exploratory analyses. What the research found in general, with its limitations: No apparent relationship was observed between pseudoprogression and alterations in the top peripheral T cell clonotypes detected by TCRB sequencing. The authors noted that analyses of patient blood samples could not be reproduced because of sample limitations. Selection of PBMC samples for TCRB deep sequencing was based on availability. Immune responses induced by the vaccine were seen in 93.3% of patients across multiple MHC alleles.

Reading the germline V gene (reference sequence) gives CDR1 LNHDA and CDR2 SQIVND. The CDR3 covers 13 residues, taking in both the cysteine and the phenylalanine. The retained sequence is limited to the CDR3, 39 bases, with the frame set at the first base. Trimming costs V 6 bases and J 0 bases, and their ends lie 6 bases apart. In light of the paper, this sample's time point label describes: week 47, end of study. Each vaccine dose was 300 ug of a 20-mer mutant IDH1 peptide in Montanide, given subcutaneously with topical imiquimod. Patients were given eight vaccinations, in weeks 1, 3, 5, 7, 11, 15, 19 and 23, which matched visits V03 through V10. Newly diagnosed WHO grade 3 or 4 IDH1-mutant astrocytomas showing loss of nuclear ATRX were present in the donors. The samples were drawn from NOA16, a multicentre, single-arm, open-label phase I trial in Germany that tested a mutant IDH1 peptide vaccine in humans for the first time. The DNeasy Blood and Tissue Kit was used to extract genomic DNA from EDTA blood for TCRB sequencing.

Receptor amplification or capture employed the immunoSEQ multiplex PCR assay. The hsTCRB Kit was used according to the manufacturer's protocol to amplify rearranged TCR beta chain sequences. TCRB libraries were sequenced on an Illumina MiSeq. The original pipeline was this. The proprietary platform of the kit vendor was used for demultiplexing, trimming and gene mapping. Not all clones reach the TCRdb copy of this immuneACCESS table, which keeps in-frame sequences only. Checked studies attribute under half of the gap to unresolved V genes and leave the rest unexplained. V, J and clone size derive from that table, while D and trimming were established from the DNA sequence. For this sample the table gives 30,000 to 40,000 clones, of which roughly 90% were detected only once. 2% to 2.5% of the sample comes from the top ten.

This sequence originates from a man aged 40-49 years with glioma. Recombination linked TRBV19 to TRBJ1-5, with the D gene too uncertain to name. The sequences come from PBMCs, collected from a glioma patient whose treatment included an IDH1 peptide vaccine. CDR3 reads: CASSPFSNQPQHF. Here is the DNA: TGTGCCAGTAGCCCTTTTAGCAATCAGCCCCAGCATTTT.